This is a list of T cell receptor beta chains from one sample in a study of Ad26.COV2.S vaccination and SARS-CoV-2 variants. Profiled with immunoSEQ multiplex PCR; TCRdb holds only in-frame clones, not every one. Of some 320,000 clones listed, around four fifths were seen once; the top ten hold 2.1%. The sequences come from peripheral blood, collected in a trial of Ad26.COV2.S vaccine versus placebo. The receptors shown here come from a person aged 18-65 years who received the Ad26.COV2.S COVID-19 vaccine or a placebo. CDR3s include the opening cysteine and the closing phenylalanine or tryptophan.

TRBV25-1,TRBJ1-1,CASSEWGSGNTEAFF
TRBV19,TRBJ2-7,CASSTQSAGGWNEQYF
TRBV2,TRBJ2-7,CASSATGVGEQYF
TRBV10-3,TRBJ2-5,CAISGWTGSEETQYF
TRBV9,TRBJ2-7,CASSVSLFESSHEQYF
TRBV2,TRBJ1-5,CASGRPGQVNQPQHF
TRBV3-1/TRBV3-2,TRBJ2-1,CASTGITSGRSYNEQFF
TRBV28,TRBJ1-3,CASSVYDRSGNTIYF
TRBV27,TRBJ2-1,CASSLSTSFNEQFF
TRBV4-1,TRBJ1-2,CASSQDRSGQAFLYGYTF
TRBV7-8,TRBJ1-4,CASSFRQGRDEKLFF
TRBV2,TRBJ2-3,CASTSGASWDTQYF
TRBV25-1,TRBJ1-4,CASSRAGTEKLFF
TRBV4-1,TRBJ1-6,CASSQDPNSPLHF
TRBV5-1,TRBJ2-7,CASSLARTGHYEQYF
TRBV18,TRBJ2-7,CASSPRTGGTYEQYF
TRBV18,TRBJ1-1,CASSQAGGTEAFF
TRBV11-2,TRBJ2-7,CASSARGSHYEQYF
TRBV5-4,TRBJ1-2,CASSLVGPGGYTF
TRBV5-1,TRBJ2-3,CASSLSGYTQYF
TRBV24-1,TRBJ2-2,CATSDAGAKNTGELFF
TRBV9,TRBJ2-2,CASSASMDRPANTGELFF
TRBV15,TRBJ2-1,CATSNQPAGEGAVF
TRBV19,TRBJ2-7,CASSIVTSGSYEQYF
TRBV3-1/TRBV3-2,TRBJ1-1,CASNPGTGNTEAFF
TRBV3-1/TRBV3-2,TRBJ1-5,CASSHGTGQGEGQPQHF
TRBV20-1,TRBJ2-3,CSARVADTQYF
TRBV3-1/TRBV3-2,TRBJ1-1,CASSPRDSLNTEAFF
TRBV2,TRBJ1-2,CASSVRAQTYGYTF
TRBV19,TRBJ2-1,CASSMALGLPDYNEQFF
TRBV5-1,TRBJ1-2,CASSSEGRANYGYTF
TRBV2,TRBJ2-5,CASNADRAVETQYF
TRBV5-4,TRBJ1-4,CASSLGDRVGEKLFF
TRBV4-1,TRBJ2-7,CASSQGGGAPYEQYF
TRBV5-4,TRBJ2-3,CASSLRLAGPTDTQYF
TRBV5-1,TRBJ1-1,CASSGQGEAFF
TRBV7-6,TRBJ1-5,CASSLDFGQGRYSNQPQHF
TRBV5-5,TRBJ2-7,CASSSRSSYEQYF
TRBV28,TRBJ2-3,CASSPMRDSGDTSTDTQYF
TRBV4-1,TRBJ2-3,CASSQFTSGATDTQYF
TRBV5-4,TRBJ1-6,CAAGTGTVASPLHF
TRBV18,TRBJ1-4,CASSSRGAAWIPTNEKLFF
TRBV5-4,TRBJ2-3,CASSLDRRGAQTAQYF
TRBV4-1,TRBJ2-2,CASSQEGREKTGELFF
TRBV18,TRBJ1-1,CASSDHRDTEAFF